What follows describes a single T cell receptor (beta chain). Its antigen is not identified. Ahead of thyroid surgery, no patient had received treatment of any kind. The data derive from a study of metastatic and nonmetastatic thyroid tumors. Notes on the study in general: The reported finding was significantly higher TCR beta diversity in malignant thyroid tumors relative to benign nodules, in blood and tumor.

As processed by the authors: It was from CDR3 differences across clinicopathological groups that a distant-metastasis classifier for papillary thyroid cancer was built. TCRdb re-called clones from the PCR reads using MiXCR. The V and J calls come from TCRdb's annotation, not from the publication. The data hold around 52,000 clones, with 25% to 30% observed a single time. V dropped 7 bases and J dropped 1 base, with 7 bases sitting between them. Per the germline V gene, CDR1 is WNHNN and CDR2 is SYGVQD (reference sequence). The CDR3 length is 12 residues. This TCR was sampled from a female donor with papillary thyroid cancer or a benign thyroid nodule (not recorded which). Some clones in this sample may be carry-over from other donors' samples. This chain joins TRBV10-1 and TRBJ1-2; D remains ambiguous. Sequencing used blood. The CDR3 sequence: CASILNNYGYTF. In nucleotides, the CDR3 is TGCGCCAGCATCTTAAATAACTATGGCTACACCTTC.